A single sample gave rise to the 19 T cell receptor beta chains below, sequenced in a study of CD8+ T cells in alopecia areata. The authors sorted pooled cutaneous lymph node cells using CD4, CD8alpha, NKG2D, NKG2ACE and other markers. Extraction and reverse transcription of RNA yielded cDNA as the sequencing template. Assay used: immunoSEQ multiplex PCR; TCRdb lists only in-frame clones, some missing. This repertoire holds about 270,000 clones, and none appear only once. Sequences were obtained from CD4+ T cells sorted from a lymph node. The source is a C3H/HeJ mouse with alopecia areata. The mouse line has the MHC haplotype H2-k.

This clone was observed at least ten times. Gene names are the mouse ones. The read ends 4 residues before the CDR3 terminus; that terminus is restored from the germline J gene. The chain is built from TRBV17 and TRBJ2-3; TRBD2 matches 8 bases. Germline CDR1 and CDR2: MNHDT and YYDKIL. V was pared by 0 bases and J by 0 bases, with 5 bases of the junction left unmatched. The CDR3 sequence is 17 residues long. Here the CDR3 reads CASSRDRGGPSAETLYF. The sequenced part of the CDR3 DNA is TGTGCTAGCAGTAGAGATCGGGGGGGGCCTAGTGCAGAA.

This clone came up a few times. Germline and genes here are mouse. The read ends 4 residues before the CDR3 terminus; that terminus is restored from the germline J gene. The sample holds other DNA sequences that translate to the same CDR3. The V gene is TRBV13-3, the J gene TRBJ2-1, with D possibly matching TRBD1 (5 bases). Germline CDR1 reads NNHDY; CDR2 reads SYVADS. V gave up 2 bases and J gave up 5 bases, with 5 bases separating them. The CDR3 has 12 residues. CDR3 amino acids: CASSDRDAEQFF. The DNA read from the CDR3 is TGTGCCAGCAGTGACAGGGATGCT.

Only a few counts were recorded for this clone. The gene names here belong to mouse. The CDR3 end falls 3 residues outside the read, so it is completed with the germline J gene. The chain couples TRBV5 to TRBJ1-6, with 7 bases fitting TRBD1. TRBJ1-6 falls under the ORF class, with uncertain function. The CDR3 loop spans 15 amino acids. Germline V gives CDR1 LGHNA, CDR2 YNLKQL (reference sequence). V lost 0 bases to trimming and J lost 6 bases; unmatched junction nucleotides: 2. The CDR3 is CASSQEAGGNSPLYF. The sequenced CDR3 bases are TGTGCCAGCAGCCAAGAGGCAGGGGGTAATTCGCCC.

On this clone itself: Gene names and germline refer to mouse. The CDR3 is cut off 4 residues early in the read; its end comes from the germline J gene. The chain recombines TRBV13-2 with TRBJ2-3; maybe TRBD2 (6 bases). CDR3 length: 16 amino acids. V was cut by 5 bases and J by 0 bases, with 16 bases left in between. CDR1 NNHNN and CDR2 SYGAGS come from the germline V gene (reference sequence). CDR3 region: CASGRAGGESAETLYF. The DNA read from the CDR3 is TGTGCCAGCGGGAGGGCGGGGGGAGAGAGTGCAGAA.

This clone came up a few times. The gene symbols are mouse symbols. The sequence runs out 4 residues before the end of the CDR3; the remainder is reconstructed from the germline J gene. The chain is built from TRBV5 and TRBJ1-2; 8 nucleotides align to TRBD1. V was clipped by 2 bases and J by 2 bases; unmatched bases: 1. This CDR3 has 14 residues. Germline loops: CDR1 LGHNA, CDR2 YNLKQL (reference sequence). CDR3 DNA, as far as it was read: TGTGCCAGCAGCCAAAGACAGGGGAACTCC. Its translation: CASSQRQGNS. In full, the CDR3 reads CASSQRQGNSDYTF.

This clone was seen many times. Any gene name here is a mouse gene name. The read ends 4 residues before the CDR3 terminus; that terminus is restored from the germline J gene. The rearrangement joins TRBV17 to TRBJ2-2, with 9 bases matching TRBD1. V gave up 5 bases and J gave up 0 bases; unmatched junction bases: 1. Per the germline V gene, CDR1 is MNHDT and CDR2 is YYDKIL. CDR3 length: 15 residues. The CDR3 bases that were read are TGTGCTAGCAGTTACAGGGGGCCAAACACCGGG. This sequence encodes CASSYRGPNTG. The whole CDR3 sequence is CASSYRGPNTGQLYF.

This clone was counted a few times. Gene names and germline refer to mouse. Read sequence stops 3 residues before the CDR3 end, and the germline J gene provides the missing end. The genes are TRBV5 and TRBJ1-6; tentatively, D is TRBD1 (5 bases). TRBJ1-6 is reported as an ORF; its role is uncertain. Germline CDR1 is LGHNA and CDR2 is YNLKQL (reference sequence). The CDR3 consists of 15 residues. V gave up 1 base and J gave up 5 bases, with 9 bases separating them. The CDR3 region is CASSQGGPNNSPLYF. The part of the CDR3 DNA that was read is TGTGCCAGCAGCCAAGGGGGACCTAATAATTCGCCC.

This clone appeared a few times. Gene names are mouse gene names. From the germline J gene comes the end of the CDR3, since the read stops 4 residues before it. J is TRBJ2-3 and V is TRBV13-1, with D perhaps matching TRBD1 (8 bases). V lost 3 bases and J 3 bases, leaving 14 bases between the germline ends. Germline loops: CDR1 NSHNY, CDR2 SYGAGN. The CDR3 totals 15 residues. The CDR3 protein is CASSANRGGAETLYF. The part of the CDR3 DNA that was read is TGTGCCAGCAGTGCTAACAGGGGGGGGGCAGAA.

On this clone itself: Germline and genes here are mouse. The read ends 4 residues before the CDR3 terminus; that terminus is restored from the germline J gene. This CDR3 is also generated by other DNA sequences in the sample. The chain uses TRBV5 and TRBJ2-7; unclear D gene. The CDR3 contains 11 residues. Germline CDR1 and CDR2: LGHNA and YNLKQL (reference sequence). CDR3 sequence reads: CASSQQYEQYF. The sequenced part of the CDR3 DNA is TGTGCCAGCAGCCAACAATAT.

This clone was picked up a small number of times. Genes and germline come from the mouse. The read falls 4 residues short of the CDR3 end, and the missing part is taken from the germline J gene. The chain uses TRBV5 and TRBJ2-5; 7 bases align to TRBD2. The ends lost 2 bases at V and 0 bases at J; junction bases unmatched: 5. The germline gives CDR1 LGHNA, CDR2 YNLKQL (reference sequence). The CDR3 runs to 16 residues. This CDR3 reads CASSQSRLGNQDTQYF. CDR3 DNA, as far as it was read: TGTGCCAGCAGCCAATCTAGACTGGGTAACCAAGAC.

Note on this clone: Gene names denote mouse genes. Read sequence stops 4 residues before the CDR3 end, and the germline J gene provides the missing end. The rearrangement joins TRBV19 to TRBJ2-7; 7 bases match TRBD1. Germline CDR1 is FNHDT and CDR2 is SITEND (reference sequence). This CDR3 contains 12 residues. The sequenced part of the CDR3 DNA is TGTGCCAGCAGCCGACAGGGAGAT. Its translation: CASSRQGD. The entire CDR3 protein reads CASSRQGDEQYF.

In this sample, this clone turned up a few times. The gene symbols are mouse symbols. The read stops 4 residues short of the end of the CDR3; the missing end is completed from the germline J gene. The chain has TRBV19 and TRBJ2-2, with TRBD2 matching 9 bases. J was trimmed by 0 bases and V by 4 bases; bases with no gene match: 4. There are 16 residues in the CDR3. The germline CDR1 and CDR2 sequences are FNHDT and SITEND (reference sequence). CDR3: CASSSWTGANTGQLYF. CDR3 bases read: TGTGCCAGCAGTTCCTGGACTGGGGCAAACACCGGG.

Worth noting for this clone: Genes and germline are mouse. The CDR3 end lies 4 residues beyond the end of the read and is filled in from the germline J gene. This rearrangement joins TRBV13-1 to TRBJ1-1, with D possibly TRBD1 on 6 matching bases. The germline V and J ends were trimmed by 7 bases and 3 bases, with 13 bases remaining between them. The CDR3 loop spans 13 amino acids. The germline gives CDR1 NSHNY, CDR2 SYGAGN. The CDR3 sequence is CASGGGADTEVFF. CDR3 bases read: TGTGCCAGCGGGGGGGGCGCCGACACA.

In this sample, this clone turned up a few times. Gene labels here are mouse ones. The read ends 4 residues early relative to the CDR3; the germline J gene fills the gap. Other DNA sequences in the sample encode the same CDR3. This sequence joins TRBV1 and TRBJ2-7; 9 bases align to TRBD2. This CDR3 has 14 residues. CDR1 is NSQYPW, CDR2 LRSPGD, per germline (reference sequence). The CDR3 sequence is CTCSAGWGGYEQYF. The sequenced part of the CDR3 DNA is TGCACCTGCAGTGCAGGCTGGGGGGGTTAT.

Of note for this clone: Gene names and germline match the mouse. CDR3 protein: CTCSAGTGKYNSPLYF. CDR3 DNA, as far as it was read: TGCACCTGCAGTGCCGGGACAGGAAAATATAATTCGCCC. The chain recombines TRBV1 with TRBJ1-6, with 8 bases that match TRBD1. The read terminates 3 residues before the CDR3 end, so the remaining end is supplied by the germline J gene. TRBJ1-6 is an ORF, with its function uncertain. The J segment lost 4 bases and the V segment lost 3 bases, leaving 5 bases of the junction unmatched. Looked up from germline, CDR1 is NSQYPW and CDR2 is LRSPGD (reference sequence). This CDR3 comprises 16 residues.

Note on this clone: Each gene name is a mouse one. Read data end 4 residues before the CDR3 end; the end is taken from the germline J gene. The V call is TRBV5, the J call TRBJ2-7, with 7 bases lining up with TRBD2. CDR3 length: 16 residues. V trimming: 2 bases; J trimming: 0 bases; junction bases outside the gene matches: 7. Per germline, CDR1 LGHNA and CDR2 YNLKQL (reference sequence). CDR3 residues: CASSQISGGSSYEQYF. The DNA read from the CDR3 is TGTGCCAGCAGCCAAATCAGTGGGGGGAGCTCCTAT.

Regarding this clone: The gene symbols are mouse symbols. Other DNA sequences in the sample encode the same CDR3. CDR3 region: CASSIGQTEVFF. Partial CDR3 DNA: TGTGCCAGCAGTATTGGACAAACA. The chain joins TRBV19 to TRBJ1-1; tentative D call: TRBD1 (5 bases). The DNA ends 4 residues before the CDR3 does, and the rest of the CDR3 is filled in from the germline J gene. Germline-derived CDR1 and CDR2 are FNHDT and SITEND (reference sequence). This CDR3 contains 12 residues.

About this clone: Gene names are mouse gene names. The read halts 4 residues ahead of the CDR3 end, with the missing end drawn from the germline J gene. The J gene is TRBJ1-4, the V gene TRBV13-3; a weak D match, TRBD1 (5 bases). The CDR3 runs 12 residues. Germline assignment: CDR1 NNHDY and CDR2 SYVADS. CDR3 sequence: CASRVGGERLFF. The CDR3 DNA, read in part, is TGTGCCAGCAGGGTTGGGGGCGAA.

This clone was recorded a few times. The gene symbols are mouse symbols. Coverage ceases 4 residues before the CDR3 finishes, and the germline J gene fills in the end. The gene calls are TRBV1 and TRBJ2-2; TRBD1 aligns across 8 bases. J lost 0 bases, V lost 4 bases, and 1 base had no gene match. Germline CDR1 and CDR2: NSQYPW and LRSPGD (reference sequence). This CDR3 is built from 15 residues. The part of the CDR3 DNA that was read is TGCACCTGCAGTGGGGACAGGTCAAACACCGGG. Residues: CTCSGDRSNTG. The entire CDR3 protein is CTCSGDRSNTGQLYF.